The 23 T cell receptor beta chains below were found in one sample sequenced in a study of metastatic and nonmetastatic thyroid tumors. TCRdb re-analyzed the PCR reads through MiXCR. The sample consists of 30,000 to 35,000 clones, around 28% of them appearing once. Ahead of thyroid surgery, no patient had received treatment of any kind. Sequenced input: blood. Source of these receptors: a female donor with papillary thyroid cancer or a benign thyroid nodule (not recorded which). Some clones in this sample may be carry-over from other donors' samples.

The V call is TRBV6-2 or TRBV6-3, the J call TRBJ2-1, with 10 bases lining up with TRBD2. Germline V gene sequence: CDR1 MNHEY, CDR2 SVGEGT. V dropped 4 bases and J dropped 1; count of bases not matched to a gene: 1. The CDR3 spans 15 residues. The CDR3 bases are TGTGCCAGCAGTTTACTAGCGGGATCCTACAATGAGCAGTTCTTC. It yields the protein CASSLLAGSYNEQFF.

As to this clone: A junction boundary mismatches the germline segment, possibly from a read error. This chain connects TRBV2 to TRBJ2-3, with D perhaps TRBD2 (6 bases). From germline, CDR1 is SNHLY and CDR2 FYNNEI. The CDR3 sequence is 14 residues long. CDR3 in DNA: TGTGACAGCAGCTATAGCGGAGGCACAGATACGCAGTATTTT. Translated, it gives CDSSYSGGTDTQYF.

This clone was found a few times. This chain connects TRBV6-1 to TRBJ1-6, with D maybe TRBD1 (5 bases). Germline-derived CDR1 and CDR2 are MNHNS and SASEGT. The CDR3 runs to 15 residues. Trimming cost V 1 base and J 10 bases, with 14 bases left between them. As DNA, the CDR3 is TGTGCCAGCAGTGAAGAGACGAGGGGTTGGTCACCCCTCCACTTT. It translates to CASSEETRGWSPLHF.

For this clone: Relative to the germline gene, one junction end is altered; a read error may explain this. The V call is TRBV5-4, the J call TRBJ2-5; tentatively, D is TRBD1 (5 bases). The V gene's germline CDR1 is SGHNT and CDR2 YYREEE (reference sequence). This CDR3 is built from 16 residues. DNA for the CDR3: TGCGCCAGCAGCTGGGGCGTGAGCGTGGTCCAAGAGACCCAGTACTTC. Translated: CASSWGVSVVQETQYF.

The chain carries TRBV30 and TRBJ2-7; D unresolved. Germline lookup yields CDR1 GTSNPN and CDR2 SVGIG (reference sequence). V was trimmed by 3 bases and J by 2 bases, leaving 8 bases between them. The CDR3 consists of 12 residues. The CDR3: CAWRADTYEQYF. CDR3 sequence (DNA): TGTGCCTGGAGGGCAGACACCTACGAGCAGTACTTC. The full variable domain, completed using reference TRBV30 and TRBJ2-7, is SQTIHQWPATLVQPVGSPLSLECTVEGTSNPNLYWYRQAAGRGLQLLFYSVGIGQISSEVPQNLSASRPQDRQFILSSKKLLLSDSGFYLCAWRADTYEQYFGPGTRLTVT.

The V gene is TRBV2, the J gene TRBJ2-1; TRBD2 matches at 7 bases. Germline assignment: CDR1 SNHLY and CDR2 FYNNEI. The length of the CDR3 is 13 residues. Germline trimming cut 8 bases from V and 5 bases from J; bases unmatched to any gene: 6. The CDR3 DNA is TGTGCCAGCTGGGGACTACGGAACAATGAGCAGTTCTTC. It translates to CASWGLRNNEQFF.

This clone was counted at least ten times. This sequence joins TRBV6-1 and TRBJ1-2; D possibly corresponds to TRBD1 (5 bases). In germline, CDR1 is MNHNS, CDR2 SASEGT. V shed 5 bases and J shed 2 bases, with 9 bases lying between them. The CDR3 is made up of 13 amino acids. This chain's CDR3 is CASSKTGNYGYTF. DNA of the CDR3: TGTGCCAGCAGTAAAACAGGAAACTATGGCTACACCTTC.

The chain carries TRBV19 and TRBJ2-4; TRBD2 matches at 7 bases. Trimming at V came to 1 base and at J to 8 bases, leaving 8 bases not matched to a gene. This CDR3 is built from 15 residues. Germline lookup yields CDR1 LNHDA and CDR2 SQIVND (reference sequence). CDR3 sequence: CASSIVGQGGDIQYF. CDR3 sequence (DNA): TGTGCCAGTAGTATAGTAGGGCAGGGAGGGGACATTCAGTACTTC.

This clone was picked up many times. This chain joins TRBV12-3 or TRBV12-4 and TRBJ2-1; no clear D. V gave up 5 bases and J gave up 0 bases, with 14 bases separating them. CDR3 length: 16 amino acids. In DNA form, the CDR3 reads TGTGCCAGCAGTCCCTACTTACCGAGCTCCTACAATGAGCAGTTCTTC. Protein product: CASSPYLPSSYNEQFF.

In this sample, this clone turned up many times. The J gene is TRBJ2-7, the V gene TRBV5-4; no definite D call. The CDR3 has 15 residues. The V gene's germline CDR1 is SGHNT and CDR2 YYREEE (reference sequence). V was cut by 7 bases and J by 0 bases, with 17 bases left in between. This CDR3 is CASAKSSESSYEQYF. In nucleotides, the CDR3 is TGTGCCAGCGCGAAGTCGTCGGAGAGCTCCTACGAGCAGTACTTC.

The chain links TRBV11-1 to TRBJ2-6, with TRBD2 identical over 7 bases. Unmatched junction bases numbered 16, after V lost 6 bases and J lost 11 bases. Germline CDR1 is SGHAT and CDR2 is FQDESV (reference sequence). The CDR3 has 16 amino acids. CDR3 bases: TGTGCCAGCAGGGCGGGGGATGGCTCTGGGGACTACGTCCTGACTTTC. Translating it yields CASRAGDGSGDYVLTF.

This clone was seen repeatedly, ten times or more. This chain connects TRBV11-2 to TRBJ2-1; 8 nucleotides align to TRBD2. Trimming removed 4 bases from V and 4 bases from J; junction bases left unmatched: 6. This CDR3 contains 15 residues. The germline gives CDR1 SGHAT, CDR2 FQNNGV. CDR3 nucleotide sequence: TGTGCCAGCAGCTGGGAACTAGCGGAATACAATGAGCAGTTCTTC. Translating gives CASSWELAEYNEQFF.

About this clone itself: A much larger clone lies a single base off, so this may be a read error. This chain uses TRBV19 with TRBJ2-1, with 7 nucleotides matching TRBD2. CDR1 and CDR2 (germline): LNHDA, SQIVND (reference sequence). This CDR3 has 15 amino acids. V was clipped by 0 bases and J by 6 bases; unmatched bases: 5. The CDR3: CASSIEGGGSNEQFF. The CDR3 DNA reads as TGTGCCAGTAGTATAGAGGGGGGGGGGTCCAATGAGCAGTTCTTC. Looking up the rest from reference TRBV19 and TRBJ2-1 gives the full variable domain: DGGITQSPKYLFRKEGQNVTLSCEQNLNHDAMYWYRQDPGQGLRLIYYSQIVNDFQKGDIAEGYSVSREKKESFPLTVTSAQKNPTAFYLCASSIEGGGSNEQFFGPGTRLTVL.

As regards this clone: A much more abundant neighbour one base away suggests this may be a read error. J is TRBJ1-1 and V is TRBV9; D gene uncertain. CDR3 size: 14 residues. Germline loops: CDR1 SGDLS, CDR2 YYNGEE. CDR3 sequence reads: CASSVGGSKTEALF. CDR3 DNA sequence: TGTGCCAGCAGCGTAGGAGGGAGTAAGACTGAAGCTTTATTT.

This clone was recorded at least ten times. This sequence joins TRBV13 and TRBJ2-7; D is ambiguous. The CDR3 extends over 13 amino acids. The ends were cut back, 5 bases at V and 7 bases at J, with 15 bases in the middle. Per the germline V gene, CDR1 is PRHDT and CDR2 is FYEKMQ (reference sequence). CDR3 nucleotides: TGTGCCAGCAGCCCGATGGTAGGCGTGGAGCAGTACTTC. As protein: CASSPMVGVEQYF.

This clone was seen at least ten times. V is TRBV2 and J is TRBJ1-1, with a tentative D call TRBD1 (5 bases). The CDR3 sequence is 13 residues long. Deletions cut 4 bases from V and 1 base from J, with 7 bases between. Germline CDR1 is SNHLY and CDR2 is FYNNEI. The CDR3, as DNA: TGTGCCAGCAGTGGGGACGGGAACACTGAAGCTTTCTTT. This sequence encodes CASSGDGNTEAFF.

The DNA for the CDR3 is TGTGCCAGCTCGTATACTAGCGGGACTTTATCCTACGAGCAGTACTTC. Encoded protein: CASSYTSGTLSYEQYF. The chain joins TRBV18 to TRBJ2-7; TRBD2 aligns across 10 bases. In germline, CDR1 is KGHSH, CDR2 LQKENI. The J segment lost 1 base and the V segment lost 6 bases, leaving 9 bases of the junction unmatched. The CDR3 has 16 amino acids.

This clone was picked up one time. This CDR3 reads CSARQQGIGNQPQHF. The CDR3 bases are TGCAGTGCTAGGCAACAGGGGATTGGCAATCAGCCCCAGCATTTT. This chain links TRBV20-1 with TRBJ1-5; 7 bases map to TRBD1. The CDR3 length is 15 residues. J lost 2 bases, V lost 3 bases, and 7 bases had no gene match. Germline V gives CDR1 DFQATT, CDR2 SNEGSKA (reference sequence).

J is TRBJ2-7 and V is TRBV20-1, with 10 bases aligning to TRBD2. V lost 5 bases to trimming and J lost 0 bases; unmatched junction nucleotides: 13. Germline CDR1 is DFQATT and CDR2 is SNEGSKA (reference sequence). CDR3 length equals 17 residues. The CDR3, as DNA: TGCAGTGCTCGGGGGACTAGCGTGAGTATTAGCTCCTACGAGCAGTACTTC. This codes for CSARGTSVSISSYEQYF.

This clone was seen a few times. J is TRBJ2-7 and V is TRBV30; 10 bases fit TRBD1. CDR3 length equals 14 residues. In germline, CDR1 is GTSNPN, CDR2 SVGIG (reference sequence). V dropped 5 bases and J dropped 0; count of bases not matched to a gene: 4. The DNA of the CDR3 is TGTGCCTGGGGACAGGGGGGGAGCTCCTACGAGCAGTACTTC. Protein: CAWGQGGSSYEQYF.

V and J are TRBV5-1 and TRBJ2-3; D is unresolved. Trimming removed 6 bases at V and 6 bases at J, with 20 bases between. The CDR3 runs to 15 residues. Germline V gene sequence: CDR1 SGHRS, CDR2 YFSETQ. CDR3 residues: CASTKLAVSSDTQYF. Here the CDR3 DNA reads TGCGCCAGCACCAAACTGGCGGTCTCTTCCGATACGCAGTATTTT.

This clone is medium-sized in the sample. This sequence joins TRBV6-1 and TRBJ1-2, with a weak D call TRBD1 (5 bases). There are 15 residues in the CDR3. In germline, CDR1 is MNHNS, CDR2 SASEGT. V was cut by 6 bases and J by 7 bases, with 21 bases left in between. In DNA, the CDR3 is TGTGCCAGCAGGCCCCAGGGAGACACCCGGGGTGGCTACACCTTC. Protein product: CASRPQGDTRGGYTF.

Within the sample, this clone is medium-sized. The chain joins TRBV11-2 to TRBJ2-7, with 9 bases lining up with TRBD2. This CDR3 is built from 17 residues. Germline-derived CDR1 and CDR2 are SGHAT and FQNNGV. Unmatched junction bases numbered 9, after V lost 2 bases and J lost 1 base. The CDR3 region is CASSLMVAGAGSYEQYF. The DNA of the CDR3 is TGTGCCAGCAGCTTAATGGTAGCGGGGGCCGGATCCTACGAGCAGTACTTC.